This is a list of T cell receptor beta chains from one sample in a study of CD8+ T cells in alopecia areata. Sequencing used immunoSEQ multiplex PCR; TCRdb keeps in-frame clones, though not all of them. The sample records roughly 40,000 clones, roughly 92% being singletons. Here the sequenced sample was CD8+ T cells sorted from blood, taken at week 24, from a patient treated with tofacitinib. These receptors were collected from a human donor with alopecia areata. Both conserved end residues are part of each CDR3. A D gene is named only where the DNA matches it firmly. Not every row has a clone size; where given, it reads once, few, many or a size class.

v_gene	abundance	d_gene	j_gene	CDR3aa	CDR3nt
TRBV19	.	TRBD2	TRBJ2-1	CASNSNGGGSSYNEQFF	TGTGCCAGTAATAGCAACGGCGGGGGGAGCTCCTACAATGAGCAGTTCTTC
TRBV4-3	once	.	TRBJ2-7	CASSQDRSEQTSYEQYF	TGCGCCAGCAGCCAAGATCGCTCGGAGCAGACGAGCTACGAGCAGTACTTC
TRBV6-1	.	TRBD2	TRBJ2-3	CASSEVSGGTDTQYF	TGTGCCAGCAGTGAAGTTAGCGGGGGGACAGATACGCAGTATTTT
TRBV7-2	.	.	TRBJ2-1	CASSLMDAGYNEQFF	TGTGCCAGCAGCTTAATGGACGCCGGCTACAATGAGCAGTTCTTC
TRBV29-1	once	.	TRBJ2-7	CSVEVPAAYEQYF	TGCAGCGTTGAGGTACCTGCCGCCTACGAGCAGTACTTC
TRBV6-5	once	.	TRBJ2-1	CASSYVAVSYNEQFF	TGTGCCAGCAGTTACGTAGCGGTCTCCTACAATGAGCAGTTCTTC
TRBV4-1	once	.	TRBJ2-7	CASSHRTVDEQYF	TGCGCCAGCAGCCATCGGACAGTCGACGAGCAGTACTTC
TRBV19	.	.	TRBJ1-5	CASSTQTGSNQPQHF	TGTGCCAGTAGTACACAGACAGGTAGCAATCAGCCCCAGCATTTT
TRBV5-6	.	.	TRBJ1-1	CASSTQGANTEAFF	TGTGCCAGCAGTACACAGGGCGCCAACACTGAAGCCTTCTTT
TRBV29-1	.	.	TRBJ2-5	CSVEEDRPPQYF	TGCAGCGTTGAAGAGGATCGACCTCCCCAGTACTTC
TRBV7-9	.	TRBD1	TRBJ2-2	CASSEGQDPTGELFF	TGTGCCAGCAGCGAGGGACAGGACCCCACCGGGGAGCTGTTTTTT
TRBV29-1	.	.	TRBJ2-1	CSVKGESVEQFF	TGCAGCGTTAAAGGAGAGAGCGTCGAGCAGTTCTTC
TRBV5-1	.	.	TRBJ2-2	CASSLLLTGELFF	TGCGCCAGCAGCTTATTATTAACCGGGGAGCTGTTTTTT
TRBV7-9	.	.	TRBJ2-3	CASSLPRDTDTDTQYF	TGTGCCAGCAGCTTACCCCGGGACACAGACACAGATACGCAGTATTTT
TRBV27	few	.	TRBJ2-3	CASSLGYGFTDTQYF	TGTGCCAGCAGTTTAGGGTACGGGTTCACAGATACGCAGTATTTT
TRBV28	.	.	TRBJ2-7	CASSFYRGYEQYF	TGTGCCAGCAGTTTTTATAGGGGGTACGAGCAGTACTTC
TRBV7-9	.	.	TRBJ2-1	CASSLPQGGGEEQFF	TGTGCCAGCAGCTTACCTCAGGGCGGAGGTGAGGAGCAGTTCTTC
TRBV7-9	.	.	TRBJ2-7	CASSLDSRVYEQYF	TGTGCCAGCAGCTTAGACAGTCGCGTCTACGAGCAGTACTTC
TRBV9	.	.	TRBJ2-3	CASSVGGTDTQYF	TGTGCCAGCAGCGTAGGGGGCACAGATACGCAGTATTTT
TRBV28	.	.	TRBJ2-7	CASGGRGLEQYF	TGTGCCAGCGGGGGCAGGGGCCTCGAGCAGTACTTC
TRBV4-1	.	TRBD2	TRBJ2-1	CASSQLRGGFYNEQFF	TGCGCCAGCAGCCAATTGCGGGGGGGCTTTTACAATGAGCAGTTCTTC